This TCR beta chain is from a study of CD8+ T cells in alopecia areata. Extracted from the samples, RNA was reverse transcribed into cDNA to serve as the sequencing template. Produced via immunoSEQ multiplex PCR; TCRdb's table is partial and in-frame only. Found here are about 140,000 clones, 82% of them singletons; the top ten hold roughly 25%. Treatment described: oral pan-JAK inhibitor, 5-10 mg twice daily. Study-wide findings and caveats: Throughout tofacitinib, many expanded lesional clones continued to persist in scalp and blood.

CDR3 size: 15 residues. Trimming at V came to 1 base and at J to 4 bases, leaving 0 bases not matched to a gene. Germline CDR1 is LNHNV and CDR2 is YYDKDF (reference sequence). Worth noting for this clone: Its antigen is still unknown.

The clonotype was recovered from a human donor with alopecia areata. The sequencing used CD8+ T cells sorted from blood, collected at week 4, from a patient treated with tofacitinib. The chain is built from TRBV15 and TRBJ2-3; 12 bases agree with TRBD2. CDR3 nucleotide sequence: TGTGCCACCAGCAGAGGACTAGCGGGGGCAGATACGCAGTATTTT. Translated, it gives CATSRGLAGADTQYF.